This is a list of T cell receptor beta chains from one sample in a study of naive and memory T cell subsets. TCRdb re-derived calls from the UMI-ligation and nested PCR reads in MiXCR, one entry per CDR3 protein. The sample includes more than 95,000 distinct CDR3 sequences, more than 14% of them seen just once. Material: naive CD8+ T cells from blood. Receptors were obtained from a human donor in good health. Both conserved end residues are part of each CDR3. Each record gives: D gene, V gene, J gene, clone size, CDR3 protein, CDR3 DNA. The D gene is left open where the match is weak. Size values are once, few and many counts, or a class for expanded clones, and some rows have none.

d_gene: .; v_gene: TRBV20-1; j_gene: TRBJ1-1; abundance: many; CDR3aa: CSASLPSLNTEAFF; CDR3nt: TGCAGTGCTAGTTTGCCATCTCTCAACACTGAAGCTTTCTTT
d_gene: TRBD2; v_gene: TRBV27; j_gene: TRBJ2-2; abundance: few; CDR3aa: CASSASGSSNGELFF; CDR3nt: TGTGCCAGCAGTGCTAGCGGGAGTAGTAACGGGGAGCTGTTTTTT
d_gene: .; v_gene: TRBV4-2; j_gene: TRBJ1-2; abundance: many; CDR3aa: CASSQEGSSLEYGYTF; CDR3nt: TGTGCCAGCAGCCAAGAAGGGTCCTCGCTGGAATATGGCTACACCTTC
d_gene: TRBD1; v_gene: TRBV7-7; j_gene: TRBJ1-2; abundance: .; CDR3aa: CASSLAPRDSHYGYTF; CDR3nt: TGTGCCAGCAGCCTTGCGCCGCGGGACAGCCACTATGGCTACACCTTC
d_gene: .; v_gene: TRBV11-1; j_gene: TRBJ1-2; abundance: .; CDR3aa: CASSSTGLLGYTF; CDR3nt: TGTGCCAGCAGCTCGACAGGTCTTCTTGGCTACACCTTC
d_gene: .; v_gene: TRBV7-6; j_gene: TRBJ2-2; abundance: few; CDR3aa: CASSLVRNTGELFF; CDR3nt: TGTGCCAGCAGCTTAGTCAGGAACACCGGGGAGCTGTTTTTT
d_gene: .; v_gene: TRBV15; j_gene: TRBJ1-2; abundance: .; CDR3aa: CATSRALGTSYGYTF; CDR3nt: TGTGCCACCAGCAGAGCCCTCGGGACAAGCTATGGCTACACCTTC
d_gene: .; v_gene: TRBV7-9; j_gene: TRBJ1-1; abundance: few; CDR3aa: CASSATGALEAFF; CDR3nt: TGTGCCAGCAGCGCAACGGGGGCATTGGAAGCTTTCTTT
d_gene: .; v_gene: TRBV2; j_gene: TRBJ2-4; abundance: few; CDR3aa: CASSEANQGDIQYF; CDR3nt: TGTGCCAGCAGTGAAGCGAATCAAGGGGACATTCAGTACTTC
d_gene: TRBD2; v_gene: TRBV12-3/TRBV12-4; j_gene: TRBJ2-1; abundance: .; CDR3aa: CASRPSGGHNEQFF; CDR3nt: TGTGCCAGCAGACCTAGCGGGGGTCACAATGAGCAGTTCTTC
d_gene: .; v_gene: TRBV2; j_gene: TRBJ2-2; abundance: .; CDR3aa: CSSSPGPAGELFF; CDR3nt: TGTTCTTCTTCGCCGGGTCCGGCCGGGGAGCTGTTTTTT
d_gene: .; v_gene: TRBV12-3/TRBV12-4; j_gene: TRBJ2-2; abundance: .; CDR3aa: CASGKGGGYTGELFF; CDR3nt: TGTGCCAGCGGCAAGGGTGGTGGGTACACCGGGGAGCTGTTTTTT
d_gene: .; v_gene: TRBV4-3; j_gene: TRBJ1-1; abundance: .; CDR3aa: CAGSIVGGPRMNTEAFF; CDR3nt: TGCGCCGGCAGCATCGTTGGGGGGCCTCGGATGAACACTGAAGCTTTCTTT
d_gene: TRBD2; v_gene: TRBV10-2; j_gene: TRBJ2-1; abundance: .; CDR3aa: CASSARLAGGSNEQFF; CDR3nt: TGCGCCAGCAGTGCCCGACTAGCGGGGGGGTCTAATGAGCAGTTCTTC
d_gene: TRBD2; v_gene: TRBV7-6; j_gene: TRBJ2-1; abundance: many; CDR3aa: CASSSLAGGGNEQFF; CDR3nt: TGTGCCAGCAGCTCCTTAGCGGGAGGGGGGAATGAGCAGTTCTTC
d_gene: .; v_gene: TRBV4-3; j_gene: TRBJ1-5; abundance: few; CDR3aa: CASSQERGWPQHF; CDR3nt: TGCGCCAGCAGCCAGGAAAGGGGGTGGCCCCAGCATTTT
d_gene: TRBD1; v_gene: TRBV27; j_gene: TRBJ1-2; abundance: few; CDR3aa: CASSPSSLTGYGYTF; CDR3nt: TGTGCCAGCAGCCCCTCATCCCTGACAGGGTATGGCTACACCTTC
d_gene: .; v_gene: TRBV4-3; j_gene: TRBJ2-6; abundance: once; CDR3aa: CASSQVGKVSGANVLTF; CDR3nt: TGCGCCAGCAGCCAAGTGGGGAAGGTATCTGGGGCCAACGTCCTGACTTTC
d_gene: TRBD1; v_gene: TRBV24-1; j_gene: TRBJ2-1; abundance: few; CDR3aa: CATSTWTGYEQFF; CDR3nt: TGTGCCACCAGTACATGGACAGGGTATGAGCAGTTCTTC
d_gene: .; v_gene: TRBV12-3/TRBV12-4; j_gene: TRBJ2-2; abundance: many; CDR3aa: CASSLHGELFF; CDR3nt: TGTGCCAGCAGTTTGCATGGGGAGCTGTTTTTT
d_gene: TRBD1; v_gene: TRBV29-1; j_gene: TRBJ1-3; abundance: .; CDR3aa: CSVQGAGNTIYF; CDR3nt: TGCAGCGTACAGGGGGCGGGAAACACCATATATTTT
d_gene: .; v_gene: TRBV29-1; j_gene: TRBJ2-1; abundance: few; CDR3aa: CSVEWATRAYNEQFF; CDR3nt: TGCAGCGTTGAGTGGGCGACAAGGGCCTACAATGAGCAGTTCTTC
d_gene: .; v_gene: TRBV12-3/TRBV12-4; j_gene: TRBJ2-1; abundance: many; CDR3aa: CASSLINEQFF; CDR3nt: TGTGCCAGCAGTTTAATCAATGAGCAGTTCTTC
d_gene: .; v_gene: TRBV27; j_gene: TRBJ2-1; abundance: .; CDR3aa: CASSLSGSWSDEQFF; CDR3nt: TGTGCCAGCAGTTTATCGGGTTCTTGGAGCGATGAGCAGTTCTTC
d_gene: .; v_gene: TRBV2; j_gene: TRBJ2-3; abundance: many; CDR3aa: CASSEVAGTDTQYF; CDR3nt: TGTGCCAGCAGTGAAGTTGCGGGAACAGATACGCAGTATTTT
d_gene: TRBD1; v_gene: TRBV7-9; j_gene: TRBJ2-2; abundance: .; CDR3aa: CASSPTGTGNTGELFF; CDR3nt: TGTGCCAGCAGCCCTACCGGGACAGGGAACACCGGGGAGCTGTTTTTT
d_gene: .; v_gene: TRBV29-1; j_gene: TRBJ1-1; abundance: .; CDR3aa: CSVEGFTTGAFF; CDR3nt: TGCAGCGTTGAAGGTTTCACCACGGGAGCTTTCTTT
d_gene: .; v_gene: TRBV7-9; j_gene: TRBJ1-2; abundance: few; CDR3aa: CASSFSQTDNYGYTF; CDR3nt: TGTGCCAGCAGCTTCTCCCAGACTGATAACTATGGCTACACCTTC
d_gene: TRBD2; v_gene: TRBV7-9; j_gene: TRBJ2-7; abundance: many; CDR3aa: CASSLGDYVYEQYF; CDR3nt: TGTGCCAGCAGCTTAGGGGACTACGTTTACGAGCAGTACTTC